This passage covers 23 T cell receptor beta chains from one sample sequenced in a study of blood T cell repertoires in COVID-19. The table came from immunoSEQ multiplex PCR; TCRdb's copy has only in-frame clones and leaves some out. The table shows around 170,000 clones, with about 74% occurring only once. Sequencing was carried out using peripheral blood. The source is a woman older than 75 with acute or convalescent COVID-19.

The chain employs TRBV10-3 and TRBJ2-7; TRBD2 agrees at 7 bases. V dropped 6 bases and J dropped 3; count of bases not matched to a gene: 17. Germline lookup yields CDR1 ENHRY and CDR2 SYGVKD. The CDR3 covers 17 residues. CDR3 sequence reads: CAIRASGDGSGSYEQYF. The CDR3 DNA reads as TGTGCCATCAGGGCTAGCGGAGATGGTTCGGGGAGCTACGAGCAGTACTTC.

This clone was seen once. The chain links TRBV3-1 (or the pseudogene TRBV3-2) to TRBJ1-2; D ambiguous. CDR1 and CDR2 from the germline V gene are LGHDT and YNNKEL (reference sequence). This CDR3 has 15 residues. The germline V and J ends were trimmed by 0 bases and 3 bases, with 11 bases remaining between them. In DNA, the CDR3 is TGTGCCAGCAGCCAAGATCTCGCGACATACTATGGCTACACCTTC. Translation gives CASSQDLATYYGYTF.

The chain has TRBV10-3 and TRBJ2-6; D is possibly TRBD1 (5 bases). V was trimmed by 5 bases and J by 0 bases, leaving 8 bases between them. Germline CDR1 and CDR2: ENHRY and SYGVKD. This CDR3 has 15 residues. This CDR3 is CAISPDSSGANVLTF. The DNA for the CDR3 is TGTGCCATCAGTCCAGACAGCTCTGGGGCCAACGTCCTGACTTTC.

Here the CDR3 reads CASSPRGGGFADTQYF. CDR3 sequence (DNA): TGTGCCAGCAGCCCCCGTGGGGGGGGATTTGCAGATACGCAGTATTTT. V gene TRBV7-2 combines with J gene TRBJ2-3; 7 bases line up with TRBD2. After removal of 5 bases from V and 4 bases from J, the junction contained 12 bases not matched to a gene. The germline V gene has CDR1 SGHTA and CDR2 FQGNSA. The CDR3 loop spans 16 amino acids.

The chain joins TRBV3-1 (or the pseudogene TRBV3-2) to TRBJ1-4; the D is unclear. The CDR3 runs to 15 residues. The germline V and J ends were trimmed by 4 bases and 4 bases, with 13 bases remaining between them. The germline V gene encodes CDR1 LGHDT and CDR2 YNNKEL (reference sequence). The CDR3 region has the DNA TGTGCCAGCAGCCCTGTAGTAGGAGGTAATGAAAAACTGTTTTTT. This codes for CASSPVVGGNEKLFF.

This clone was counted a few times. The chain has TRBV2 and TRBJ2-1; 8 bases align to TRBD1. Germline values: CDR1 SNHLY, CDR2 FYNNEI. The CDR3 runs 15 residues. The ends lost 5 bases at V and 8 bases at J; junction bases unmatched: 11. The DNA for the CDR3 is TGTGCCAGCAGTACCAGGACAGGGCAGGGAGATGAGCAGTTCTTC. Its translation: CASSTRTGQGDEQFF.

The chain combines TRBV6-2 or TRBV6-3 with TRBJ1-5; D not certain. This CDR3 has 15 amino acids. The germline gives CDR1 MNHEY, CDR2 SVGEGT. Deletions cut 2 bases from V and 2 bases from J, with 10 bases between. The CDR3 nucleotides read TGTGCCAGCAGTTACGACTCCTCGCGCAATCAGCCCCAGCATTTT. It encodes CASSYDSSRNQPQHF.

This clone showed up just a few times. The chain joins TRBV2 to TRBJ2-1; TRBD1 aligns across 11 bases. From germline, CDR1 is SNHLY and CDR2 FYNNEI. V shed 6 bases, J shed 5 bases, and the junction held 6 bases outside the gene matches. The length of the CDR3 is 15 residues. CDR3 sequence: CASRAGQGANNEQFF. The CDR3 DNA reads as TGTGCCAGCAGAGCAGGACAGGGGGCTAACAATGAGCAGTTCTTC.

The chain has TRBV5-8 and TRBJ1-4; 9 bases map to TRBD1. CDR1 and CDR2 (germline): SGHTS, YDEGEE. V was pared by 3 bases and J by 7 bases, with 7 bases of the junction left unmatched. The CDR3 is 15 amino acids. The CDR3 sequence: CASSSNRGPGEKLFF. In DNA, the CDR3 is TGTGCCAGCAGCTCAAACAGGGGGCCCGGTGAAAAACTGTTTTTT.

This clone appeared a few times. The J gene is TRBJ2-3, the V gene TRBV5-1; the match to TRBD2 covers 11 bases. The CDR3 runs to 16 residues. V lost 0 bases to trimming and J lost 4 bases; unmatched junction nucleotides: 4. From germline, CDR1 is SGHRS and CDR2 YFSETQ. Here the CDR3 DNA reads TGCGCCAGCAGCTTGGCACTAGCGGGAGCCTCAGATACGCAGTATTTT. It translates to CASSLALAGASDTQYF.

This clone was counted between two and nine times. CDR3 nucleotides: TGTGCCAGCAGCTTAGGGTCACTAGCGGGGTCTGGGGAGACCCAGTACTTC. Translating gives CASSLGSLAGSGETQYF. The chain joins TRBV7-8 to TRBJ2-5; 10 nucleotides agree with TRBD2. The CDR3 spans 17 residues. The V segment lost 1 base and the J segment 5 bases; nucleotides outside the gene matches: 10. CDR1 is SGHVS, CDR2 FQNEAQ, per germline.

The chain joins TRBV7-2 to TRBJ1-4, with 9 bases fitting TRBD1. CDR1 and CDR2 (germline): SGHTA, FQGNSA. With 5 bases clipped from V and 7 bases from J, the junction kept 5 bases outside the gene matches. The CDR3 contains 14 residues. The DNA for the CDR3 is TGTGCCAGCAGCCCCGACAGGGGGGCTGAAAAACTGTTTTTT. Its translation is CASSPDRGAEKLFF. The entire variable domain, with the rest obtained from reference TRBV7-2 and TRBJ1-4, is as follows: GAGVSQSPSNKVTEKGKDVELRCDPISGHTALYWYRQSLGQGLEFLIYFQGNSAPDKSGLPSDRFSAERTGGSVSTLTIQRTQQEDSAVYLCASSPDRGAEKLFFGSGTQLSVL.

The chain couples TRBV7-8 to TRBJ2-7; 7 nucleotides line up with TRBD1. Trimming cost V 5 bases and J 2 bases; bases outside gene matches: 9. Germline-derived CDR1 and CDR2 are SGHVS and FQNEAQ. The CDR3 has 15 residues. The CDR3: CASSRPGQSAYEQYF. The CDR3 coding sequence is TGTGCCAGCAGCCGACCGGGACAGAGCGCCTACGAGCAGTACTTC.

The rearrangement joins TRBV2 to TRBJ2-2; 8 nucleotides match TRBD1. The CDR3 consists of 14 residues. V shed 9 bases and J 0 bases; nucleotides not matched to a gene: 3. Germline CDR1 and CDR2: SNHLY and FYNNEI. The CDR3: CASETGANTGELFF. CDR3 nucleotide sequence: TGTGCCAGTGAGACAGGGGCGAACACCGGGGAGCTGTTTTTT.

The chain recombines TRBV28 with TRBJ1-5; D is ambiguous. Germline CDR1 and CDR2: MDHEN and SYDVKM. Trimming shortened V by 6 bases and J by 3 bases, and 9 bases separated the two germline ends. The CDR3 covers 13 residues. The chain's CDR3 is CASSYPHNQPQHF. The CDR3 coding sequence is TGTGCCAGCAGCTACCCCCACAATCAGCCCCAGCATTTT.

The chain employs TRBV18 and TRBJ2-7, with D possibly matching TRBD1 (6 bases). CDR1 and CDR2 (germline): KGHSH, LQKENI. The CDR3 is 12 residues long. Trimming took off 2 bases at V and 6 bases at J, with 8 bases between the two ends. The CDR3 nucleotides are TGTGCCAGCTCACCAACAGGGTCCGAGCAGTACTTC. Translation gives CASSPTGSEQYF.

This sequence joins TRBV2 and TRBJ1-2; D remains ambiguous. The germline CDR1 and CDR2 sequences are SNHLY and FYNNEI. V was clipped by 4 bases and J by 0 bases, with 9 bases between them. CDR3 length equals 14 residues. The CDR3 is CASSGSGTNYGYTF. The CDR3 DNA reads TGTGCCAGCAGTGGCTCCGGGACTAACTATGGCTACACCTTC.

The chain links TRBV24-1 to TRBJ2-5, with D unresolved. Germline CDR1 is KGHDR and CDR2 is SFDVKD. The V end was cut by 3 bases, the J end by 4 bases, with 14 bases between. This CDR3 is 15 amino acids long. CDR3 in amino acids: CATSDPSRVAETQYF. DNA for the CDR3: TGTGCCACCAGTGATCCCAGTCGAGTAGCAGAGACCCAGTACTTC.

This clone was counted once. The V and J genes are TRBV29-1 and TRBJ2-5; D possibly corresponds to TRBD2 (6 bases). CDR1 SQVTM and CDR2 ANQGSEA come from the germline V gene. The V and J ends lost 3 bases and 2 bases respectively, with 13 bases between them. The CDR3 is 14 amino acids. The CDR3 DNA follows: TGCAGCGTTGAGCTCATAGCGGCGCAAGAGACCCAGTACTTC. Translating gives CSVELIAAQETQYF.

The chain combines TRBV11-2 with TRBJ2-1; TRBD2 agrees at 9 bases. V was pared by 3 bases and J by 7 bases, with 7 bases of the junction left unmatched. CDR3 length: 15 residues. Germline CDR1 SGHAT, CDR2 FQNNGV. In DNA, the CDR3 is TGTGCCAGCAGCTTTTTAGCGGGAGTTGGGAATGAGCAGTTCTTC. It translates to CASSFLAGVGNEQFF.

This clone was found once. This chain connects TRBV27 to TRBJ2-2; TRBD2 agrees at 13 bases. CDR3 length equals 15 residues. Losses at the gene ends were 6 bases for V and 7 bases for J; bases not matched to a gene: 5. CDR1 and CDR2 (germline): MNHEY, SMNVEV (reference sequence). This chain's CDR3 is CASREGTSGIGELFF. The CDR3 bases are TGTGCCAGCAGAGAGGGGACTAGCGGGATCGGGGAGCTGTTTTTT.

The sample holds one count of this clone. This sample also contains other DNA sequences that code for the same CDR3. The chain uses TRBV2 and TRBJ1-1; 8 bases are a match to TRBD1. V lost 3 bases and J lost 0; bases outside the gene matches: 3. The germline V gene has CDR1 SNHLY and CDR2 FYNNEI. The CDR3 sequence is 15 residues long. The CDR3 DNA reads TGTGCCAGCAGTGAGCAGGGGGCCATGAACACTGAAGCTTTCTTT. Translating gives CASSEQGAMNTEAFF.

The genes are TRBV6-5 and TRBJ1-5; D gene unclear. Trimming stripped 2 bases from V and 2 bases from J, with 7 bases between. Per the germline V gene, CDR1 is MNHEY and CDR2 is SVGAGI. The CDR3 contains 14 residues. For the CDR3, the DNA is TGTGCCAGCAGTTACAGCGGGGGCAATCAGCCCCAGCATTTT. Protein product: CASSYSGGNQPQHF.